Below, one T cell receptor (beta chain) is given with its context. Its antigen remains unidentified. This entry belongs to a study of vaccination and CD4 T cells after COVID-19. Trimming stripped 5 bases from V and 8 bases from J, with 15 bases between. Germline values: CDR1 MNHEY, CDR2 SMNVEV (reference sequence). This CDR3 contains 13 residues. The sample's treatment: approximately 10-day PBMC culture with coronavirus spike peptide pools or control peptides (ViraFEST assay). Once obtained from cultured CD4+ T cells, the DNA was sequenced using the Oncomine TCR Beta short-read assay. The authors extracted genomic DNA from cultured CD4+ T cells. MiXCR was run by TCRdb on the PCR reads, yielding one entry per CDR3 protein. The profile covers fewer than 30,000 distinct CDR3 sequences, with less than 80% appearing a single time and roughly a sixth taken by the ten largest. Points from the study as a whole: Post-infection sampling omitted early timepoints and covered relatively few convalescent patients. Reactive clone data from convalescent patients indicated a median of about 88% appearing only post-vaccination. Convalescent patients' vaccine-specific clones were spike mono-reactive in 304 of 307 cases.

The specimen comprised CD4+ T cells from blood, cultured in vitro, sampled after SARS-CoV-2 vaccination. The receptor comes from a human donor who received a COVID-19 vaccine. The J gene is TRBJ1-2, the V gene TRBV27; D is undetermined. In DNA, the CDR3 is TGTGCCAGCAGTACCACGTTCGGAGACGGCTACACCTTC. Translation: CASSTTFGDGYTF.